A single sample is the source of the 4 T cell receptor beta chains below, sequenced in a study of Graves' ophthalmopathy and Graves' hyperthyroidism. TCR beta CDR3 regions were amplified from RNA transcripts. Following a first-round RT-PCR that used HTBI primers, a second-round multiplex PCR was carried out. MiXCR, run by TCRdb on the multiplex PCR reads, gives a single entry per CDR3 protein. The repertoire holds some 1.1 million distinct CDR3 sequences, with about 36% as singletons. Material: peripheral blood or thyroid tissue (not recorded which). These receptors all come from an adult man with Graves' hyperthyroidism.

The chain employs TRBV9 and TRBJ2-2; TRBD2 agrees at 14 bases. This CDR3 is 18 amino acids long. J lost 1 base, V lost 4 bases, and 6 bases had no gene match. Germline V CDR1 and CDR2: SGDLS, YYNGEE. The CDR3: CASSLGLAGALNTGELFF. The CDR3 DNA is TGTGCCAGCAGCTTGGGACTAGCGGGAGCCCTGAACACCGGGGAGCTGTTTTTT.

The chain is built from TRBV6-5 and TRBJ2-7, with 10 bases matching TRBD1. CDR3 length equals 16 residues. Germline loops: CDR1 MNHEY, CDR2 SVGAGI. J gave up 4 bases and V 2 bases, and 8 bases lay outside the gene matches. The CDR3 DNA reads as TGTGCCAGCAGTTACGTCGAGACAGGGGGCAAGTACGAGCAGTACTTC. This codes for CASSYVETGGKYEQYF.

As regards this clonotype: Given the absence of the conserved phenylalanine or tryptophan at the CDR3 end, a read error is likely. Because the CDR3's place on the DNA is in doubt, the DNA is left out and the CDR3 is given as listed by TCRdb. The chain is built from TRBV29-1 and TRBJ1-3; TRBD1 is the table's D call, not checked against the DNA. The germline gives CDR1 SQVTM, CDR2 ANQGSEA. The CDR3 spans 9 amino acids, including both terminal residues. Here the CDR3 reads CSVEGQVGT.

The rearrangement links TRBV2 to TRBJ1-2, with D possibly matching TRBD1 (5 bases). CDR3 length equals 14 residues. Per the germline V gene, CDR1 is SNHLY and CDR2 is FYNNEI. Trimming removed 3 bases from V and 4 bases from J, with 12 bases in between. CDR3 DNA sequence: TGTGCCAGCAGTGATCCGGGACCGACCTATGGCTACACCTTC. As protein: CASSDPGPTYGYTF.